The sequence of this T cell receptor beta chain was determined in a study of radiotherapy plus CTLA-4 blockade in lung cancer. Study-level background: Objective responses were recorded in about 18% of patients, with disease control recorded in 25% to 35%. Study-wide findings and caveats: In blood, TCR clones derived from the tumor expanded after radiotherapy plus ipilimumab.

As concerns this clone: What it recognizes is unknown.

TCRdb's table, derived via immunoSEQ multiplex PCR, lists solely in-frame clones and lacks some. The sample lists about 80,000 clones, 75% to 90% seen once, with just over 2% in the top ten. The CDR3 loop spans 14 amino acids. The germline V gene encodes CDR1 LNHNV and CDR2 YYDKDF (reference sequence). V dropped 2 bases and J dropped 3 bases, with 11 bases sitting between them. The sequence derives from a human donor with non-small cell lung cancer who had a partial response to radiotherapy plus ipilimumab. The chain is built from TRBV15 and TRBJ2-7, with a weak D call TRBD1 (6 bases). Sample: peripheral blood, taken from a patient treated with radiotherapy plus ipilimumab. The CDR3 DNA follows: TGTGCCACCAGCAGAAACAGGGTACTCTACGAGCAGTACTTC. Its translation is CATSRNRVLYEQYF. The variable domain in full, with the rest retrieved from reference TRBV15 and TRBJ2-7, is DAMVIQNPRYQVTQFGKPVTLSCSQTLNHNVMYWYQQKSSQAPKLLFHYYDKDFNNEADTPDNFQSRRPNTSFCFLDIRSPGLGDTAMYLCATSRNRVLYEQYFGPGTRLTVT.